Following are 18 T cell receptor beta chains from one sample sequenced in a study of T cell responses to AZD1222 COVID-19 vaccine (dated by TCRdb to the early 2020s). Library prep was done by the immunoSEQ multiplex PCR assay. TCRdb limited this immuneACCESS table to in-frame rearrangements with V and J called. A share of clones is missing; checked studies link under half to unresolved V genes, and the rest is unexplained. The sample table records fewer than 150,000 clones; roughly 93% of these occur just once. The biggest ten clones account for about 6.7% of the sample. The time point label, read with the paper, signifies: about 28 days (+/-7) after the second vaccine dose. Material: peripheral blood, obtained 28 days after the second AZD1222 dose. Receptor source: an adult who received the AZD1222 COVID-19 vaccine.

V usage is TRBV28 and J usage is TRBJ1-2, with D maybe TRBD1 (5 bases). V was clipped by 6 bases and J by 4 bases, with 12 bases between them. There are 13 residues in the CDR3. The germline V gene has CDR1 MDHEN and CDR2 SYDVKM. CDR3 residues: CASSHDSLYGYTF. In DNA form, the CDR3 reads TGTGCCAGCAGCCACGACAGTCTCTATGGCTACACCTTC.

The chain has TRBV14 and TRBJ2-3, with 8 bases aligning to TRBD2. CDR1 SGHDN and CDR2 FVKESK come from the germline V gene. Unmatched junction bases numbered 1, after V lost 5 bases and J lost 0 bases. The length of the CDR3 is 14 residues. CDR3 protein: CASSIAGSTDTQYF. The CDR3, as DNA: TGTGCCAGCAGCATAGCGGGGAGCACAGATACGCAGTATTTT.

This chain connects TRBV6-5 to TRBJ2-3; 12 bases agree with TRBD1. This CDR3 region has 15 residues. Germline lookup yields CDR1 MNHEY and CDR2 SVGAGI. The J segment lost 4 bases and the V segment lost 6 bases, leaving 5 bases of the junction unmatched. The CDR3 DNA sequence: TGTGCCAGCAGCGGGACAGGGGGCGTCGCAGATACGCAGTATTTT. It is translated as CASSGTGGVADTQYF.

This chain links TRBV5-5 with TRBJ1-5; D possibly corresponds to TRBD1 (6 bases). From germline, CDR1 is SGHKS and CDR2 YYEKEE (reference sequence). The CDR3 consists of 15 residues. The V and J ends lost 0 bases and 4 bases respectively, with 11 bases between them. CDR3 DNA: TGTGCCAGCAGCTTGGTGGCAGGGGTAAATCAGCCCCAGCATTTT. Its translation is CASSLVAGVNQPQHF. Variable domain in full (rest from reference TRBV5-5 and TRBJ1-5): DAGVTQSPTHLIKTRGQQVTLRCSPISGHKSVSWYQQVLGQGPQFIFQYYEKEERGRGNFPDRFSARQFPNYSSELNVNALLLGDSALYLCASSLVAGVNQPQHFGDGTRLSIL.

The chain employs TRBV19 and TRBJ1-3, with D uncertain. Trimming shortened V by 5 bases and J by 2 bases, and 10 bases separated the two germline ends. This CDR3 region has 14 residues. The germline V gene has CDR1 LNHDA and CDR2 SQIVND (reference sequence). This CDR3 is CASSRQPTGNTIYF. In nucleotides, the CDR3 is TGTGCCAGTAGTCGGCAGCCGACTGGAAACACCATATATTTT. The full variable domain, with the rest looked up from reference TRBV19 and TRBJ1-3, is DGGITQSPKYLFRKEGQNVTLSCEQNLNHDAMYWYRQDPGQGLRLIYYSQIVNDFQKGDIAEGYSVSREKKESFPLTVTSAQKNPTAFYLCASSRQPTGNTIYFGEGSWLTVV.

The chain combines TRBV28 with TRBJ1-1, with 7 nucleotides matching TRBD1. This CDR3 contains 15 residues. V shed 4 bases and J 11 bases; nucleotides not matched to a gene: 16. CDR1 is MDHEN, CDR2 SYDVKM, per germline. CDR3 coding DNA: TGTGCCAGCAGTTCTTCCGGGACAGCTTATCCTGGGGCTTTCTTT. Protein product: CASSSSGTAYPGAFF.

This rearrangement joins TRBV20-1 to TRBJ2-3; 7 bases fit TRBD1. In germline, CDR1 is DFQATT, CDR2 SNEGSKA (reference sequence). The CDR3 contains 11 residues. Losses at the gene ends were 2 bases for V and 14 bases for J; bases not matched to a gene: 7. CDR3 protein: CSARFPGQLYF. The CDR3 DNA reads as TGCAGTGCTAGATTCCCGGGACAGTTGTATTTT.

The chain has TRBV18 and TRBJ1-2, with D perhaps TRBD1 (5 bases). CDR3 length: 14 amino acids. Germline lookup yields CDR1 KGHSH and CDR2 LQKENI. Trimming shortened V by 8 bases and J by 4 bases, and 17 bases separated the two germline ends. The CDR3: CASRAAAGGYGYTF. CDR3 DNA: TGTGCCAGCCGCGCGGCAGCCGGGGGCTATGGCTACACCTTC.

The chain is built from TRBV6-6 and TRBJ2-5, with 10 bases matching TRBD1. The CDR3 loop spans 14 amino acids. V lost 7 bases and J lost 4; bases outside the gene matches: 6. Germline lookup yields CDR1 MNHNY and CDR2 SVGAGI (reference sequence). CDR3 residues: CASKVTGGRETQYF. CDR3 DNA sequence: TGTGCCAGCAAGGTGACAGGGGGCCGAGAGACCCAGTACTTC.

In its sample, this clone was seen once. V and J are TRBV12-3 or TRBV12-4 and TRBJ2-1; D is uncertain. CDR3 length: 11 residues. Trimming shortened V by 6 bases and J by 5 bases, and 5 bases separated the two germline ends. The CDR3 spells CASRQNNEQFF. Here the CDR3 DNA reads TGTGCCAGCAGACAAAACAATGAGCAGTTCTTC.

Here the CDR3 reads CASSLGIRDSEQFF. CDR3 DNA: TGTGCCAGCAGCTTGGGGATCCGAGACAGTGAGCAGTTCTTC. V is TRBV7-2 and J is TRBJ2-1; tentatively, D is TRBD1 (5 bases). V was cut by 3 bases and J by 9 bases, with 15 bases left in between. The CDR3 covers 14 residues. In germline, CDR1 is SGHTA, CDR2 FQGNSA.

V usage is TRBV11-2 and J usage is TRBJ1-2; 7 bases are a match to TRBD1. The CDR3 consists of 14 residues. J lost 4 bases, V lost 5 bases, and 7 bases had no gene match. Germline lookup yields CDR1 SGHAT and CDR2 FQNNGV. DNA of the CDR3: TGTGCCAGCAGCCACACCCGGGACAGCTATGGCTACACCTTC. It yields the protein CASSHTRDSYGYTF.

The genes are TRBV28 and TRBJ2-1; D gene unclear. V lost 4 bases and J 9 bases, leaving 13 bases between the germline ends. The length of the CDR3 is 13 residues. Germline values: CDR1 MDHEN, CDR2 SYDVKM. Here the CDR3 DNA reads TGTGCCAGCAGTTCCCCAGGAGCTCTTGAGCAGTTCTTC. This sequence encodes CASSSPGALEQFF.

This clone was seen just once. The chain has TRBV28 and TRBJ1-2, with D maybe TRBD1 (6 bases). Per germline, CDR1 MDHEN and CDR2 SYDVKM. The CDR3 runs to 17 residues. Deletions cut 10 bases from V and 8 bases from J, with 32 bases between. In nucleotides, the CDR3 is TGTGCCATACCCGCCGGGACAAGGGCAACGCTTCGGAGAGGCTACACCTTC. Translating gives CAIPAGTRATLRRGYTF.

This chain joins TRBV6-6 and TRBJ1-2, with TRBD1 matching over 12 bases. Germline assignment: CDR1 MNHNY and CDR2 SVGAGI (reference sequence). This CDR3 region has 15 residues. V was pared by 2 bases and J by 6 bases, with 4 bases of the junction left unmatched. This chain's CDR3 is CASSYEGTGGDGYTF. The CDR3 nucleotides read TGTGCCAGCAGTTACGAGGGGACAGGGGGCGATGGCTACACCTTC.

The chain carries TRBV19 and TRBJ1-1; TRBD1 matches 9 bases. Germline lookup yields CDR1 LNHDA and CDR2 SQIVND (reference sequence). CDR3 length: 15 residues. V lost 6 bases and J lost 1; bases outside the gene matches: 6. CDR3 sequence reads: CASSEQGAGNTEAFF. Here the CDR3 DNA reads TGTGCCAGTAGCGAACAGGGGGCTGGGAACACTGAAGCTTTCTTT. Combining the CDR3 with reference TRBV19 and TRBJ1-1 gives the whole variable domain DGGITQSPKYLFRKEGQNVTLSCEQNLNHDAMYWYRQDPGQGLRLIYYSQIVNDFQKGDIAEGYSVSREKKESFPLTVTSAQKNPTAFYLCASSEQGAGNTEAFFGQGTRLTVV.

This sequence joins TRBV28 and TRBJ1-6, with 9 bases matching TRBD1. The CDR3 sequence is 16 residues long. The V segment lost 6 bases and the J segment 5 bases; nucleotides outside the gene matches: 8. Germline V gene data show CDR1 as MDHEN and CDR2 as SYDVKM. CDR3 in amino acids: CASSPFGTGNNSPLHF. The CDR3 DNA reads TGTGCCAGCAGCCCTTTTGGGACAGGGAATAATTCACCCCTCCACTTT. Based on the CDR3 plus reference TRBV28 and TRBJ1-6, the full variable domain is DVKVTQSSRYLVKRTGEKVFLECVQDMDHENMFWYRQDPGLGLRLIYFSYDVKMKEKGDIPEGYSVSREKKERFSLILESASTNQTSMYLCASSPFGTGNNSPLHFGNGTRLTVT.

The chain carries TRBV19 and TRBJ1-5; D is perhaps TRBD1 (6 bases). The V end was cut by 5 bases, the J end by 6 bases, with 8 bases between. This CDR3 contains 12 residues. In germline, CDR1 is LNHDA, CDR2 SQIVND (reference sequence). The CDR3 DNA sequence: TGTGCCAGTAGTCAGGGGCCTCAGCCCCAGCATTTT. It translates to CASSQGPQPQHF.